A single sample gave rise to the 22 T cell receptor beta chains below, sequenced in a study of T cells after yellow fever vaccination. TCRdb used MiXCR to reprocess the 5' RACE reads, holding one entry per CDR3 protein. In the table there are under 350,000 distinct CDR3 sequences, approximately 4% of which are singletons. This specimen consisted of PBMCs, obtained 5 days after the yellow fever booster vaccination. The receptor source for this set is a man between 18 and 35 years old who received the YFV17D yellow fever vaccine.

The chain recombines TRBV7-2 with TRBJ1-6; D gene uncertain. Germline lookup yields CDR1 SGHTA and CDR2 FQGNSA. V was clipped by 5 bases and J by 9 bases, with 14 bases between them. CDR3 length: 14 amino acids. The CDR3 loop is CASSPSQARSPLHF. DNA for the CDR3: TGTGCCAGCAGCCCTTCCCAGGCTCGTTCACCCCTCCACTTT.

This clonotype was seen a few times. The V gene is TRBV20-1, the J gene TRBJ2-5, with D hard to call. Germline lookup yields CDR1 DFQATT and CDR2 SNEGSKA (reference sequence). The V and J ends lost 1 base and 1 base respectively, with 7 bases between them. The CDR3 extends over 13 amino acids. The CDR3 reads CSARGGFQETQYF. The CDR3 region has the DNA TGCAGTGCTAGAGGCGGTTTCCAAGAGACCCAGTACTTC.

The chain couples TRBV29-1 to TRBJ2-6; D gene ambiguous. CDR1 is SQVTM, CDR2 ANQGSEA, per germline. This CDR3 has 15 residues. V lost 6 bases to trimming and J lost 2 bases, with 14 bases between them. CDR3 nucleotides: TGCAGCGTGGCCGATCCGGGCCCTGGGGCCAACGTCCTGACTTTC. Protein product: CSVADPGPGANVLTF.

This rearrangement joins TRBV5-1 to TRBJ2-3, with D maybe TRBD1 (5 bases). Germline-derived CDR1 and CDR2 are SGHRS and YFSETQ. The CDR3 length is 16 residues. V lost 2 bases and J 1 base, leaving 14 bases between the germline ends. The CDR3 spells CASSFSGASGTDTQYF. CDR3 in DNA: TGCGCCAGCAGCTTTAGTGGGGCCTCGGGCACAGATACGCAGTATTTT.

This clonotype was seen more than once but under ten times. The rearrangement uses TRBV7-2 and TRBJ2-7, with 9 positions matching TRBD1. From germline, CDR1 is SGHTA and CDR2 FQGNSA. The V segment lost 5 bases and the J segment 2 bases; nucleotides outside the gene matches: 4. CDR3 length: 14 amino acids. The CDR3 nucleotides are TGTGCCAGCAGCACGGACAGGGGAGCCTACGAGCAGTACTTC. It encodes CASSTDRGAYEQYF.

J is TRBJ1-2 and V is TRBV6-5, with D perhaps matching TRBD1 (6 bases). This CDR3 contains 15 residues. Per germline, CDR1 MNHEY and CDR2 SVGAGI. V lost 4 bases to trimming and J lost 8 bases, with 20 bases between them. The CDR3 DNA reads TGTGCCAGCAGTTCAATATCGGACAGCGGTCGAGGCTACACCTTC. It translates to CASSSISDSGRGYTF.

This clonotype was observed at least ten times. The CDR3 protein is CASSSGTGTYEQYF. CDR3 nucleotide sequence: TGTGCCAGCAGCTCAGGGACAGGCACTTACGAGCAGTACTTC. V gene TRBV7-9 combines with J gene TRBJ2-7; TRBD1 aligns across 8 bases. Germline CDR1 reads SEHNR; CDR2 reads FQNEAQ (reference sequence). J was trimmed by 4 bases and V by 4 bases; bases with no gene match: 6. The CDR3 has 14 residues.

This clonotype showed up just a few times. The rearrangement uses TRBV5-1 and TRBJ2-2; no firm D call. The CDR3 loop spans 16 amino acids. CDR1 SGHRS and CDR2 YFSETQ come from the germline V gene. V was shortened by 4 bases and J by 2 bases, with 15 bases between the two germline ends. The CDR3 bases are TGCGCCAGCAGCCCTTGGGCAGGCGATAACACCGGGGAGCTGTTTTTT. Translated, it gives CASSPWAGDNTGELFF.

The V and J genes are TRBV12-3 or TRBV12-4 and TRBJ2-2; TRBD2 matches at 7 bases. Germline trimming cut 7 bases from V and 4 bases from J; bases unmatched to any gene: 12. This CDR3 contains 16 residues. This CDR3 reads CASTPWDYRFTGELFF. The CDR3 region has the DNA TGTGCCAGCACGCCCTGGGACTACCGTTTCACCGGGGAGCTGTTTTTT.

The chain links TRBV4-1 to TRBJ2-7; TRBD2 agrees at 8 bases. Germline CDR1 MGHRA, CDR2 YSYEKL. V dropped 1 base and J dropped 0; count of bases not matched to a gene: 11. The CDR3 is made up of 18 amino acids. CDR3 region: CASSQGSLSSGYSYEQYF. CDR3 nucleotides: TGCGCCAGCAGCCAAGGTTCCCTGTCTAGCGGGTACTCCTACGAGCAGTACTTC.

In its sample, this clonotype was seen many times. This rearrangement joins TRBV6-2 or TRBV6-3 to TRBJ2-7; no definite D call. The V and J ends lost 4 bases and 0 bases respectively, with 10 bases between them. This CDR3 region has 14 residues. Germline values: CDR1 MNHEY, CDR2 SVGEGT. Here the CDR3 reads CASSSRTDSYEQYF. For the CDR3, the DNA is TGTGCCAGCAGTTCCCGGACGGACTCCTACGAGCAGTACTTC.

This clonotype was counted ten times or more. The chain links TRBV7-2 to TRBJ2-7; D possibly corresponds to TRBD1 (5 bases). CDR1 is SGHTA, CDR2 FQGNSA, per germline. Between the trimmed V and J ends, which lost 4 bases and 0 bases, there was a span of 10 bases. The CDR3 contains 14 residues. The CDR3 region has the DNA TGTGCCAGCAGCTCGCGCGACAGCTCCTACGAGCAGTACTTC. Translated: CASSSRDSSYEQYF.

The chain carries TRBV7-2 and TRBJ1-2, with unresolved D. The length of the CDR3 is 13 residues. V dropped 0 bases and J dropped 7 bases, with 9 bases sitting between them. Germline V gives CDR1 SGHTA, CDR2 FQGNSA. CDR3 nucleotides: TGTGCCAGCAGCTTAGCGCTGGAGGGTGGCTACACCTTC. Encoded protein: CASSLALEGGYTF.

The sample holds a few counts of this clonotype. V and J are TRBV2 and TRBJ2-7; D remains unclear. Germline V gives CDR1 SNHLY, CDR2 FYNNEI. V gave up 8 bases and J gave up 0 bases, with 11 bases separating them. This CDR3 spans 13 amino acids. The CDR3 DNA follows: TGTGCCAGCGAAAGGGAAGCCTCCTACGAGCAGTACGTC. Its translation is CASEREASYEQYV.

This clonotype was seen many times. The V and J genes are TRBV4-3 and TRBJ2-1, with D unresolved. Trimming removed 0 bases from V and 3 bases from J, with 6 bases in between. There are 14 residues in the CDR3. CDR1 is LGHNA and CDR2 is YSLEER in the germline V gene. The CDR3 is CASSQEWDYNEQFF. The CDR3, as DNA: TGCGCCAGCAGCCAAGAATGGGACTACAATGAGCAGTTCTTC.

This clonotype was detected only a few times. The rearrangement links TRBV19 to TRBJ2-5; TRBD2 agrees at 9 bases. Germline V gene lookup returns CDR1 LNHDA and CDR2 SQIVND (reference sequence). The CDR3 spans 13 residues. Losses at the gene ends were 8 bases for V and 5 bases for J; bases not matched to a gene: 6. CDR3 sequence reads: CASRLAGSETQYF. The DNA of the CDR3 is TGTGCCAGTCGGCTAGCGGGGAGTGAGACCCAGTACTTC.

This clonotype occurred many times. This chain uses TRBV10-3 with TRBJ2-2, with D perhaps matching TRBD1 (6 bases). This CDR3 region has 16 residues. V was trimmed by 3 bases and J by 3 bases, leaving 14 bases between them. The germline V gene encodes CDR1 ENHRY and CDR2 SYGVKD. The CDR3 here is CAISDGQGKDTGELFF. Written as DNA, the CDR3 is TGTGCCATCAGTGATGGTCAGGGGAAGGACACCGGGGAGCTGTTTTTT.

This clonotype was found many times. The chain carries TRBV11-3 and TRBJ2-2; a possible D gene is TRBD1 (5 bases). The CDR3 is 14 residues long. CDR1 and CDR2 from the germline V gene are SGHNT and YENEEA. With 3 bases removed from V and 2 bases from J, the gap between germline ends came to 7 bases. The CDR3 nucleotides read TGTGCCAGCAGCTTGGACATCAACACCGGGGAGCTGTTTTTT. Its protein product is CASSLDINTGELFF.

This clonotype showed up many times. This chain links TRBV9 with TRBJ2-3; no firm D call. The germline V gene has CDR1 SGDLS and CDR2 YYNGEE. This CDR3 is 15 amino acids long. V lost 0 bases to trimming and J lost 0 bases, with 8 bases between them. DNA of the CDR3: TGTGCCAGCAGCGTAGTGGTGGGAAGCACAGATACGCAGTATTTT. It yields the protein CASSVVVGSTDTQYF. The full variable domain, in which reference TRBV9 and TRBJ2-3 provide the parts outside the CDR3, is DSGVTQTPKHLITATGQRVTLRCSPRSGDLSVYWYQQSLDQGLQFLIQYYNGEERAKGNILERFSAQQFPDLHSELNLSSLELGDSALYFCASSVVVGSTDTQYFGPGTRLTVL.

This clonotype was detected only a few times. The rearrangement uses TRBV4-2 and TRBJ2-3; 12 bases fit TRBD2. Unmatched junction bases numbered 7, after V lost 2 bases and J lost 4 bases. CDR1 is LGHNA and CDR2 is YNFKEQ in the germline V gene. This CDR3 region has 17 residues. CDR3 region: CASSQRLAGAEADTQYF. CDR3 DNA sequence: TGTGCCAGCAGCCAAAGACTAGCGGGGGCGGAGGCAGATACGCAGTATTTT.

Ten or more counts support this clonotype. The chain carries TRBV11-2 and TRBJ1-2; unclear D gene. This CDR3 is 11 amino acids long. Germline V gene sequence: CDR1 SGHAT, CDR2 FQNNGV. The V and J ends lost 3 bases and 6 bases respectively, with 5 bases between them. The CDR3 spells CASSFRDGYTF. As DNA, the CDR3 is TGTGCCAGCAGCTTTCGGGATGGCTACACCTTC.

The chain carries TRBV21-1 and TRBJ2-1; TRBD1, as called in the table, went unchecked against the DNA. TRBV21-1 is marked as a pseudogene. CDR3 length: 21 amino acids. CDR3 amino acids: CASSKGCRTGGGGRSYNEQFF. In nucleotides, the CDR3 is TGTGCCAGCAGCAAAGGGTGTCGGACAGGGGGCGGAGGAAGATCCTACAATGAGCAGTTCTTC.